This TCR beta chain was identified in a study of CD8+CD57+ T cells in acquired aplastic anemia. Study-wide context: DNA per sorted CD4+ or CD8+ sample ranged about 0.17 to 27.4 ug, averaging roughly 3.2 ug.

Whole-study results and caveats: Patients versus controls showed no significant CD8+ Simpson's diversity difference. In common between the patients and the controls were approximately 28 CD8+ CDR3 sequences.

The V gene end was trimmed by 9 bases and the J gene end by 4 bases; junction bases not matched to a gene: 4. This CDR3 has 12 amino acids. Patients who underwent sequencing had shown CD8+CD57+ cell expansion by flow cytometry. With no exception, the patients had severe acquired aplastic anemia. A word on this clonotype: Antigen: not known.

Profiling that covered TCR beta VDJ and CDR3 relied on genomic DNA as its template. One entry per CDR3 protein results from TCRdb running MiXCR on the reads. Of under 350,000 distinct CDR3 sequences listed, about three fifths are singletons. This clonotype was sampled from a human donor with aplastic anemia. The rearrangement joins TRBV12-3 or TRBV12-4 to TRBJ2-5; TRBD1 matches at 8 bases. Sequencing input: sorted CD4+, CD8+, or CD8+CD57+ T cells (not recorded which) from PBMCs. CDR3 DNA sequence: TGTGCCAGTCAGGGGGCAGGAGAGACCCAGTACTTC. Its translation is CASQGAGETQYF.